These 31 T cell receptor beta chains came from one sample sequenced in a study of OX40 agonist ivuxolimab in advanced cancers. TCRdb's copy holds only in-frame clones and misses some; the assay was immunoSEQ multiplex PCR. This table has 60,000 to 90,000 clones, 80% to 85% appearing once. Sequenced here: CD4+ or CD8+ T cells sorted from blood, sampled in a trial of the OX40 agonist ivuxolimab. These receptors all stem from an adult with an advanced solid tumor such as melanoma, head and neck, liver or kidney cancer.

This chain joins TRBV7-6 and TRBJ1-2; the D gene is possibly TRBD1 (6 bases). Per the germline V gene, CDR1 is SGHVS and CDR2 is FNYEAQ. The CDR3 sequence is 15 residues long. The V gene lost 3 bases and the J gene lost 3 bases, with 14 bases spanning the gap. The CDR3: CASSFSKGGDYGYTF. CDR3 DNA: TGTGCCAGCAGCTTCTCTAAAGGGGGGGACTATGGCTACACCTTC.

This clone has more than one count but fewer than ten. The chain's CDR3 is CASSTGTTFGEQFF. CDR3 bases: TGTGCCAGCAGCACCGGGACAACCTTCGGTGAGCAGTTCTTC. V gene TRBV5-4 combines with J gene TRBJ2-1; a weak D match, TRBD1 (6 bases). The CDR3 is 14 residues long. CDR1 and CDR2 from the germline V gene are SGHNT and YYREEE (reference sequence). Trimming cost V 4 bases and J 9 bases, with 17 bases left between them.

Here the CDR3 reads CASSEIVGPGNTIYF. The CDR3 DNA follows: TGTGCCAGCAGTGAGATCGTGGGACCTGGAAACACCATATATTTT. The V call is TRBV2, the J call TRBJ1-3; the D gene is possibly TRBD1 (5 bases). This CDR3 spans 15 amino acids. The V end was cut by 3 bases, the J end by 2 bases, with 11 bases between. The germline V gene has CDR1 SNHLY and CDR2 FYNNEI. The full variable domain, in which reference TRBV2 and TRBJ1-3 provide the parts outside the CDR3, is EPEVTQTPSHQVTQMGQEVILRCVPISNHLYFYWYRQILGQKVEFLVSFYNNEISEKSEIFDDQFSVERPDGSNFTLKIRSTKLEDSAMYFCASSEIVGPGNTIYFGEGSWLTVV.

The chain has TRBV6-5 and TRBJ2-7; 8 bases fit TRBD1. The CDR3 has 14 amino acids. V lost 8 bases to trimming and J lost 2 bases; unmatched junction nucleotides: 8. Germline CDR1 is MNHEY and CDR2 is SVGAGI. The CDR3 here is CASGGGDRPYEQYF. CDR3 coding DNA: TGTGCCAGCGGTGGTGGGGACAGGCCCTACGAGCAGTACTTC.

This clone was seen just once. The V call is TRBV9, the J call TRBJ1-3; TRBD1 aligns across 7 bases. Germline V lookup: CDR1 SGDLS, CDR2 YYNGEE. Unmatched junction bases numbered 4, after V lost 0 bases and J lost 4 bases. The CDR3 has 15 residues. Here the CDR3 DNA reads TGTGCCAGCAGCGTAGAGGGGGCGGCGGGAAACACCATATATTTT. This gives the protein CASSVEGAAGNTIYF.

The chain combines TRBV11-2 with TRBJ2-1, with 13 bases matching TRBD2. From germline, CDR1 is SGHAT and CDR2 FQNNGV. The V and J ends lost 1 base and 7 bases, in that order; junction bases with no gene match: 4. The CDR3 sequence is 16 residues long. Written as DNA, the CDR3 is TGTGCCAGCAGCTTAGGGACTAGCGGGAGTTTAAATGAGCAGTTCTTC. Its protein is CASSLGTSGSLNEQFF.

The chain uses TRBV2 and TRBJ1-1; no reliable D call. There are 17 residues in the CDR3. Germline V lookup: CDR1 SNHLY, CDR2 FYNNEI. V was shortened by 1 base and J by 5 bases, with 20 bases between the two germline ends. CDR3 nucleotides: TGTGCCAGCAGTGAAGGGACCACGGTGACGCTAAGGACTGAAGCTTTCTTT. Translated, it gives CASSEGTTVTLRTEAFF.

The chain joins TRBV7-9 to TRBJ2-3; D is unresolved. The CDR3 has 13 amino acids. CDR1 is SEHNR and CDR2 is FQNEAQ in the germline V gene (reference sequence). V was trimmed by 1 base and J by 5 bases, leaving 7 bases between them. The CDR3 is CASSLGWGDTQYF. CDR3 bases: TGTGCCAGCAGCTTAGGGTGGGGAGATACGCAGTATTTT.

The chain uses TRBV19 and TRBJ2-2; perhaps TRBD1 as D (6 bases). The germline V and J ends were trimmed by 10 bases and 2 bases, with 11 bases remaining between them. The CDR3 loop spans 13 amino acids. Per germline, CDR1 LNHDA and CDR2 SQIVND (reference sequence). The CDR3 reads CATFRGNTGELFF. DNA for the CDR3: TGTGCCACATTCAGGGGCAACACCGGGGAGCTGTTTTTT.

For this clone: At one boundary the junction diverges from the germline segment, which might be a read error. The rearrangement links TRBV19 to TRBJ2-1, with D unclear. This CDR3 contains 12 residues. Per the germline V gene, CDR1 is LNHDA and CDR2 is SQIVND (reference sequence). The CDR3 spells CASSIRSDLIIF. The DNA for the CDR3 is TGTGCCAGTAGTATTCGAAGCGACCTGATAATCTTC.

The chain has TRBV18 and TRBJ2-7, with no clear D. Germline V gene data show CDR1 as KGHSH and CDR2 as LQKENI. The CDR3 runs 14 residues. V shed 3 bases and J shed 1 base, with 10 bases lying between them. CDR3 region: CASSPVDGSYEQYF. The CDR3 DNA follows: TGTGCCAGCTCACCCGTGGACGGATCCTACGAGCAGTACTTC. Looking up the rest from reference TRBV18 and TRBJ2-7 gives the full variable domain: NAGVMQNPRHLVRRRGQEARLRCSPMKGHSHVYWYRQLPEEGLKFMVYLQKENIIDESGMPKERFSAEFPKEGPSILRIQQVVRGDSAAYFCASSPVDGSYEQYFGPGTRLTVT.

In this sample, this clone turned up a few times. The chain links TRBV29-1 to TRBJ2-3, with 7 bases identical to TRBD2. With V trimmed by 0 bases and J by 5 bases, 8 bases remained unmatched. CDR3 length: 15 residues. Germline V gene sequence: CDR1 SQVTM, CDR2 ANQGSEA. The CDR3 DNA follows: TGCAGCGTTGAAGATGGGCTAGCGGTACAAGATACGCAGTATTTT. Translating it yields CSVEDGLAVQDTQYF.

The rearrangement joins TRBV27 to TRBJ2-4; tentative D call: TRBD1 (5 bases). CDR1 and CDR2 (germline): MNHEY, SMNVEV (reference sequence). The CDR3 consists of 14 residues. V shed 6 bases and J shed 6 bases, with 15 bases lying between them. This CDR3 reads CASRSGWPGNIQYF. The CDR3, as DNA: TGTGCCAGCAGATCAGGGTGGCCCGGAAACATTCAGTACTTC.

This clone has only one observation. The chain employs TRBV7-7 and TRBJ2-6, with D unresolved. Between the trimmed V and J ends, which lost 4 bases and 1 base, there was a span of 8 bases. There are 15 residues in the CDR3. Germline loops: CDR1 SSHAT, CDR2 FNYEAQ (reference sequence). CDR3 DNA sequence: TGTGCCAGCAGCTATGCAATTTCTGGGGCCAACGTCCTGACTTTC. The encoded protein is CASSYAISGANVLTF.

This clone was detected only a few times. This CDR3 is CASSQDAGVNYGYTF. DNA of the CDR3: TGCGCCAGCAGCCAAGATGCAGGGGTTAACTATGGCTACACCTTC. The chain combines TRBV4-1 with TRBJ1-2; D may be TRBD1 (6 bases). The V gene lost 0 bases and the J gene lost 1 base, with 9 bases spanning the gap. Germline values: CDR1 MGHRA, CDR2 YSYEKL. CDR3 length equals 15 residues.

J is TRBJ2-2 and V is TRBV27; D call uncertain. The CDR3 is 15 residues long. The V and J ends lost 3 bases and 5 bases respectively, with 13 bases between them. Germline V CDR1 and CDR2: MNHEY, SMNVEV (reference sequence). The CDR3 nucleotides are TGTGCCAGCAGTTTCAAACATGAACGGACCGGGGAGCTGTTTTTT. It is translated as CASSFKHERTGELFF.

The rearrangement uses TRBV6-5 and TRBJ2-6, with D unresolved. The CDR3 is made up of 16 amino acids. V lost 4 bases to trimming and J lost 0 bases, with 10 bases between them. Germline loops: CDR1 MNHEY, CDR2 SVGAGI. CDR3: CASSSPALSGANVLTF. CDR3 bases: TGTGCCAGCAGTTCACCCGCCCTCTCTGGGGCCAACGTCCTGACTTTC.

The chain joins TRBV5-8 to TRBJ1-1, with 10 bases matching TRBD1. V lost 0 bases and J lost 3; bases outside the gene matches: 8. The CDR3 has 17 amino acids. Germline assignment: CDR1 SGHTS and CDR2 YDEGEE. For the CDR3, the DNA is TGTGCCAGCAGCTTGGCGACAGGGGGCGTTGTGGACACTGAAGCTTTCTTT. Protein sequence: CASSLATGGVVDTEAFF. The full variable domain, with the rest looked up from reference TRBV5-8 and TRBJ1-1, is EAGVTQSPTHLIKTRGQQATLRCSPISGHTSVYWYQQALGLGLQFLLWYDEGEERNRGNFPPRFSGRQFPNYSSELNVNALELEDSALYLCASSLATGGVVDTEAFFGQGTRLTVV.

The V call is TRBV5-4, the J call TRBJ2-3; 8 bases are shared with TRBD2. Germline CDR1 is SGHNT and CDR2 is YYREEE (reference sequence). The junction had 8 bases not matched to a gene; V was cut back by 4 bases and J by 4 bases. The CDR3 loop spans 15 amino acids. This chain's CDR3 is CASSQGAGGADTQYF. The CDR3 DNA follows: TGTGCCAGCAGCCAAGGAGCCGGGGGGGCAGATACGCAGTATTTT.

This clone qualifies as medium-sized. The chain carries TRBV10-3 and TRBJ1-2; D is unclear. The CDR3 contains 12 residues. Germline V gene data show CDR1 as ENHRY and CDR2 as SYGVKD. V was trimmed by 6 bases and J by 6 bases, leaving 11 bases between them. The CDR3 DNA reads TGTGCCATCAGGGTGGGCAGAGATGGCTACACCTTC. Translation gives CAIRVGRDGYTF.

The CDR3 loop is CASSIEGNSNQPQHF. The CDR3 DNA follows: TGTGCCAGTAGTATTGAGGGAAATAGCAATCAGCCCCAGCATTTT. This rearrangement joins TRBV19 to TRBJ1-5; D remains unclear. Between the trimmed V and J ends, which lost 3 bases and 0 bases, there was a span of 9 bases. CDR3 size: 15 residues. Germline V lookup: CDR1 LNHDA, CDR2 SQIVND (reference sequence).

The chain carries TRBV2 and TRBJ1-5; the D is unclear. The V and J ends lost 6 bases and 0 bases respectively, with 6 bases between them. The CDR3 is 13 residues long. In germline, CDR1 is SNHLY, CDR2 FYNNEI. CDR3 region: CASRDDSNQPQHF. CDR3 bases: TGTGCCAGCAGAGACGATAGCAATCAGCCCCAGCATTTT.

The gene calls are TRBV6-5 and TRBJ1-1; D remains unclear. This CDR3 has 11 residues. The V gene's germline CDR1 is MNHEY and CDR2 SVGAGI. The germline V and J ends were trimmed by 2 bases and 11 bases, with 9 bases remaining between them. DNA for the CDR3: TGTGCCAGCAGTTACAGTTCGGTGGCTTTCTTT. Its protein product is CASSYSSVAFF.

Notes on this clone: This may arise from a read error, as a much more abundant clone is one base away. The chain recombines TRBV4-2 with TRBJ2-7; tentative D call: TRBD1 (6 bases). Germline loops: CDR1 LGHNA, CDR2 YNFKEQ. The CDR3 is made up of 15 amino acids. Trimming left V 4 bases short and J 2 bases short, with 15 bases between. CDR3 bases: TGTGCCAGCAGCCTCATGACAGGAGCAGCCTACGAGCAGTACTTC. It specifies CASSLMTGAAYEQYF.

The rearrangement joins TRBV7-2 to TRBJ2-5, with D maybe TRBD2 (5 bases). V lost 5 bases and J 1 base, leaving 17 bases between the germline ends. Germline V gene lookup returns CDR1 SGHTA and CDR2 FQGNSA. The CDR3 is 16 residues long. CDR3 protein: CASSRYGERTQETQYF. CDR3 sequence (DNA): TGTGCCAGCAGCCGCTATGGTGAGCGGACCCAAGAGACCCAGTACTTC.

The chain joins TRBV6-1 to TRBJ1-2; the D is unclear. Per germline, CDR1 MNHNS and CDR2 SASEGT. Trimming removed 2 bases at V and 2 bases at J, with 12 bases between. The CDR3 covers 15 residues. CDR3 in DNA: TGTGCCAGCAGTGAAAAGGAGCCAACCAACTATGGCTACACCTTC. Amino acids: CASSEKEPTNYGYTF.

CDR3 sequence (DNA): TGTGCCAGCAGTTACGGTAGCGGGGGGGCAGATACGCAGTATTTT. Its protein is CASSYGSGGADTQYF. This chain connects TRBV6-5 to TRBJ2-3; 11 nucleotides line up with TRBD2. The CDR3 has 15 residues. Trimming took 2 bases from V and 4 from J; bases not matched to a gene: 2. The germline V gene encodes CDR1 MNHEY and CDR2 SVGAGI.

This clone was observed a handful of times. The gene calls are TRBV4-1 and TRBJ1-2; D gene ambiguous. Germline CDR1 MGHRA, CDR2 YSYEKL. The CDR3 loop spans 15 amino acids. V was cut by 0 bases and J by 2 bases, with 10 bases left in between. Here the CDR3 reads CASSQDRDGNYGYTF. The CDR3 nucleotides are TGCGCCAGCAGCCAAGATCGAGACGGAAACTATGGCTACACCTTC.

V gene TRBV5-1 combines with J gene TRBJ2-3, with 10 bases identical to TRBD1. V was clipped by 4 bases and J by 6 bases; unmatched bases: 11. The CDR3 spans 16 residues. CDR1 is SGHRS and CDR2 is YFSETQ in the germline V gene. The CDR3 DNA follows: TGCGCCAGCAGCCCGGCCTTGACAGGGGGCTTGGATACGCAGTATTTT. Translation: CASSPALTGGLDTQYF.

The table lists this clone with a count of one. The chain is built from TRBV11-1 and TRBJ2-3; weak D call: TRBD1 (6 bases). Looked up from germline, CDR1 is SGHAT and CDR2 is FQDESV (reference sequence). CDR3 length: 15 residues. Trimming removed 8 bases at V and 0 bases at J, with 15 bases between. CDR3 DNA sequence: TGTGCCAGCGTCCTTGGCAGGGGCAGCACAGATACGCAGTATTTT. Amino acid sequence: CASVLGRGSTDTQYF.

V and J are TRBV27 and TRBJ1-2, with TRBD1 identical over 8 bases. The CDR3 runs to 15 residues. The germline V gene encodes CDR1 MNHEY and CDR2 SMNVEV (reference sequence). Germline trimming cut 6 bases from V and 3 bases from J; bases unmatched to any gene: 9. The DNA for the CDR3 is TGTGCCAGCAGCCGGAGACAGGGGTTAGACTATGGCTACACCTTC. This sequence encodes CASSRRQGLDYGYTF.